This TCR beta chain emerged from a study of PD-1 blockade in classical Hodgkin lymphoma. About the research overall: Patients were dosed intravenously with nivolumab at 3 mg/kg every 2 weeks. Study-level results: Prior to therapy, complete responders displayed diversity much like that of newly diagnosed patients. Patients excluded were those beginning nivolumab under 1 year after ASCT. Sources of repertoire differences remain undefined, possibly disease activity or prior therapy.

Sequencing was performed with immunoSEQ multiplex PCR; in TCRdb, only in-frame clones are kept and a portion is missing. The table records more than 30,000 clones, around nine tenths of them present only once. Brentuximab vedotin exposure varied among the patients, all of whom had relapsed after autologous stem cell transplantation. In its sample, this clone was seen once. Its matching antigen is unknown. The CDR3 runs to 16 residues. The germline gives CDR1 SGHNT, CDR2 YYREEE (reference sequence). Trimming removed 0 bases from V and 2 bases from J, with 15 bases in between. The sample here was peripheral blood mononuclear cells (PBMCs), taken before the second cycle of nivolumab. This clonotype was sampled from a human donor with classical Hodgkin lymphoma. This sequence joins TRBV5-4 and TRBJ2-7; D is possibly TRBD2 (6 bases). CDR3 nucleotides: TGTGCCAGCAGCTTGGCTTTCGCGGGAAGTACCTACGAGCAGTACTTC. Its translation: CASSLAFAGSTYEQYF.